Below are 5 T cell receptor beta chains sequenced from a single sample in a study of cytotoxic CD8 clonotypes in ibrutinib-treated CLL. The method was immunoSEQ multiplex PCR; TCRdb's version includes in-frame clones alone and lacks a portion of them. The table records a few hundred thousand clones, around four fifths of them present only once. Source: PBMCs, taken before ibrutinib treatment. All receptors derive from a human donor with chronic lymphocytic leukemia.

J is TRBJ2-7 and V is TRBV4-3; 7 bases map to TRBD2. The CDR3 length is 14 residues. From germline, CDR1 is LGHNA and CDR2 YSLEER. V was clipped by 3 bases and J by 6 bases; unmatched bases: 8. The CDR3 protein is CASSQDGGSAEQYF. The CDR3, as DNA: TGCGCCAGCAGCCAGGATGGCGGGAGTGCCGAGCAGTACTTC.

This clone has only a few counts. CDR3 DNA: TGTGCCAGCAGTTTATTGGACTCGAAGACGGAGCCCCAGCATTTT. Translating gives CASSLLDSKTEPQHF. The V gene is TRBV28, the J gene TRBJ1-5, with D uncertain. V was cut by 1 base and J by 8 bases, with 15 bases left in between. The CDR3 contains 15 residues. The germline gives CDR1 MDHEN, CDR2 SYDVKM. The whole variable domain, filled in from reference TRBV28 and TRBJ1-5, reads DVKVTQSSRYLVKRTGEKVFLECVQDMDHENMFWYRQDPGLGLRLIYFSYDVKMKEKGDIPEGYSVSREKKERFSLILESASTNQTSMYLCASSLLDSKTEPQHFGDGTRLSIL.

The rearrangement joins TRBV30 to TRBJ1-2; TRBD1 is a possible D gene (5 bases). From germline, CDR1 is GTSNPN and CDR2 SVGIG (reference sequence). Deletions cut 1 base from V and 6 bases from J, with 12 bases between. The CDR3 consists of 13 residues. DNA for the CDR3: TGTGCCTGGAGTGCAGGGAGATTCCATGGCTACACCTTC. This sequence encodes CAWSAGRFHGYTF. The entire variable domain, with the rest obtained from reference TRBV30 and TRBJ1-2, is as follows: SQTIHQWPATLVQPVGSPLSLECTVEGTSNPNLYWYRQAAGRGLQLLFYSVGIGQISSEVPQNLSASRPQDRQFILSSKKLLLSDSGFYLCAWSAGRFHGYTFGSGTRLTVV.

The V call is TRBV7-9, the J call TRBJ2-2; 8 bases agree with TRBD1. Germline V gene sequence: CDR1 SEHNR, CDR2 FQNEAQ (reference sequence). This CDR3 has 13 residues. The ends lost 6 bases at V and 6 bases at J; junction bases unmatched: 3. The CDR3 DNA sequence: TGTGCCAGCAGTACAGGGGGTTCCGGGGAGCTGTTTTTT. Translation gives CASSTGGSGELFF.

The rearrangement uses TRBV28 and TRBJ2-7; unclear D gene. The germline gives CDR1 MDHEN, CDR2 SYDVKM. The CDR3 covers 16 residues. Trimming stripped 5 bases from V and 5 bases from J, with 22 bases between. CDR3 nucleotide sequence: TGTGCCAGCAGTCAGGTCCGAAACGCGATGGGGAACGAGCAGTACTTC. Translating it yields CASSQVRNAMGNEQYF.